This record concerns one TCR beta chain sequence. The sample comes from a study of T-cell memory formation after mild COVID-19. MiXCR was run by TCRdb on the 5' RACE reads, yielding one entry per CDR3 protein. This table has 580,000 or so distinct CDR3 sequences, 15% to 20% appearing once. Germline V gene sequence: CDR1 SEHNR, CDR2 FQNEAQ (reference sequence). V shed 3 bases and J shed 3 bases, with 8 bases lying between them. The CDR3 is 13 residues long. Sequenced input: PBMCs or a T cell subset sorted from them (not recorded which). The clonotype originates from an adult woman who had mild COVID-19 (a few samples of this study predate the infection). Cell type and time point are not known. The V and J genes are TRBV7-9 and TRBJ1-1; D not certain. CDR3 coding DNA: TGTGCCAGCAGCTTGAATGTGGACACTGAAGCTTTCTTT. Amino acid sequence: CASSLNVDTEAFF. Full variable domain (rest looked up from reference TRBV7-9 and TRBJ1-1): DTGVSQNPRHKITKRGQNVTFRCDPISEHNRLYWYRQTLGQGPEFLTYFQNEAQLEKSRLLSDRFSAERPKGSFSTLEIQRTEQGDSAMYLCASSLNVDTEAFFGQGTRLTVV.